The 30 T cell receptor beta chains in this list originate from one sample, sequenced in a study of human T cells and chemical hapten exposure. Time point: pre-sensitization, week 0. The treatment here: therapeutic diphenylcyclopropenone sensitization with weekly scalp DPC. TCRdb called the RACE reads again in MiXCR, with one record for every CDR3 protein. Found here are 150,000 to 200,000 distinct CDR3 sequences, around 30% of them singletons; the top ten hold less than 3.5%. The sample here was whole blood, taken in connection with sensitization to the hapten diphenylcyclopropenone (DPC). The receptors derive from a woman aged 25 to 39 with alopecia areata. Some clones in this sample may be carry-over from other donors' samples.

This clonotype was counted between two and nine times. CDR3 sequence: CSAIYTGIVYNEQFF. The CDR3 DNA reads as TGCAGTGCCATTTATACCGGGATAGTATACAATGAGCAGTTCTTC. The chain joins TRBV20-1 to TRBJ2-1; D possibly corresponds to TRBD2 (5 bases). Trimming left V 6 bases short and J 4 bases short, with 19 bases between. CDR1 and CDR2 from the germline V gene are DFQATT and SNEGSKA (reference sequence). There are 15 residues in the CDR3.

This clonotype has a single count. V gene TRBV28 combines with J gene TRBJ1-5; D is unclear. Germline CDR1 is MDHEN and CDR2 is SYDVKM. The CDR3 consists of 14 residues. The V end lost 2 bases, the J end lost 0 bases, and 5 bases lay between the germline ends. The CDR3 nucleotides are TGTGCCAGCAGTTTAGACCCTAGCAATCAGCCCCAGCATTTT. Amino acid sequence: CASSLDPSNQPQHF. Drawing the rest from reference TRBV28 and TRBJ1-5, the complete variable domain is DVKVTQSSRYLVKRTGEKVFLECVQDMDHENMFWYRQDPGLGLRLIYFSYDVKMKEKGDIPEGYSVSREKKERFSLILESASTNQTSMYLCASSLDPSNQPQHFGDGTRLSIL.

In its sample, this clonotype was seen many times. This rearrangement joins TRBV9 to TRBJ1-5; weak D call: TRBD1 (5 bases). V was shortened by 0 bases and J by 4 bases, with 11 bases between the two germline ends. CDR3 length: 15 amino acids. Per germline, CDR1 SGDLS and CDR2 YYNGEE. For the CDR3, the DNA is TGTGCCAGCAGCGTAGCCGGGACCACAAATCAGCCCCAGCATTTT. Residues: CASSVAGTTNQPQHF.

This chain links TRBV6-5 with TRBJ1-3; 7 positions match TRBD1. Germline CDR1 reads MNHEY; CDR2 reads SVGAGI. CDR3 length equals 15 residues. V lost 5 bases to trimming and J lost 4 bases; unmatched junction nucleotides: 8. CDR3 coding DNA: TGTGCCAGCAGTCCCCCGGGACAGCTCGGAAACACCATATATTTT. This translates into CASSPPGQLGNTIYF.

This clonotype was counted many times. V gene TRBV29-1 combines with J gene TRBJ1-1; tentatively, D is TRBD1 (5 bases). The germline V and J ends were trimmed by 4 bases and 8 bases, with 11 bases remaining between them. The CDR3 sequence is 11 residues long. The germline V gene encodes CDR1 SQVTM and CDR2 ANQGSEA. The CDR3 nucleotides are TGCAGCGTTGGGGGCCGGGAAGAAGCTTTCTTT. It encodes CSVGGREEAFF.

The chain joins TRBV6-1 to TRBJ2-1; 12 bases align to TRBD2. This CDR3 region has 18 residues. From germline, CDR1 is MNHNS and CDR2 SASEGT. Trimming at V came to 0 bases and at J to 7 bases, leaving 10 bases not matched to a gene. The CDR3, as DNA: TGTGCCAGCAGTGAAGCGGGGGCTAGCGGGGGGGCCTCGAATGAGCAGTTCTTC. Protein sequence: CASSEAGASGGASNEQFF.

This chain connects TRBV7-2 to TRBJ2-7; D may be TRBD1 or TRBD2 (5 bases each). Germline V gene sequence: CDR1 SGHTA, CDR2 FQGNSA. The CDR3 has 15 amino acids. V was cut by 8 bases and J by 2 bases, with 19 bases left in between. The DNA for the CDR3 is TGTGCCAGCCTCGCGGCCCACGGGACGGCCTACGAGCAGTACTTC. Residues: CASLAAHGTAYEQYF.

CDR3 region: CASSPLVLKTEAFF. CDR3 sequence (DNA): TGTGCCAGCAGCCCCCTGGTACTTAAAACTGAAGCTTTCTTT. The J gene is TRBJ1-1, the V gene TRBV7-2; no reliable D call. The CDR3 runs to 14 residues. Trimming cost V 5 bases and J 5 bases, with 15 bases left between them. The germline gives CDR1 SGHTA, CDR2 FQGNSA.

This clonotype was detected a few times. The gene calls are TRBV4-3 and TRBJ1-2; unclear D gene. CDR1 LGHNA and CDR2 YSLEER come from the germline V gene. This CDR3 is built from 12 residues. V lost 0 bases, J lost 5 bases, and 4 bases lay in between. CDR3 coding DNA: TGCGCCAGCAGCCAAGACACTTATGGCTACACCTTC. This gives the protein CASSQDTYGYTF.

This clonotype was seen ten or more times. V and J are TRBV29-1 and TRBJ1-2; TRBD1 is a possible D gene (6 bases). The CDR3 is made up of 15 amino acids. Germline V gene sequence: CDR1 SQVTM, CDR2 ANQGSEA. Trimming removed 3 bases from V and 3 bases from J, with 17 bases in between. CDR3 nucleotides: TGCAGCGTTGATGACCGGGGGCGAATGGACTATGGCTACACCTTC. Its translation: CSVDDRGRMDYGYTF. The full variable domain, rest sourced from reference TRBV29-1 and TRBJ1-2, is SAVISQKPSRDICQRGTSLTIQCQVDSQVTMMFWYRQQPGQSLTLIATANQGSEATYESGFVIDKFPISRPNLTFSTLTVSNMSPEDSSIYLCSVDDRGRMDYGYTFGSGTRLTVV.

The chain employs TRBV10-3 and TRBJ1-1, with 7 nucleotides matching TRBD1. Germline values: CDR1 ENHRY, CDR2 SYGVKD. The V and J ends lost 5 bases and 3 bases, in that order; junction bases with no gene match: 3. The CDR3 is made up of 13 amino acids. The CDR3 protein is CAISLQGHTEAFF. In nucleotides, the CDR3 is TGTGCCATCAGTCTACAGGGGCACACTGAAGCTTTCTTT.

This clonotype was counted only a few times. This chain uses TRBV5-1 with TRBJ2-7; 9 bases line up with TRBD2. The CDR3 is made up of 15 amino acids. The germline V gene encodes CDR1 SGHRS and CDR2 YFSETQ. J gave up 5 bases and V 0 bases, and 6 bases lay outside the gene matches. CDR3 region: CASSLVGASGDEQYF. The CDR3 bases are TGCGCCAGCAGCTTGGTCGGGGCTAGCGGGGACGAGCAGTACTTC. The complete variable domain, with remaining parts taken from reference TRBV5-1 and TRBJ2-7, reads KAGVTQTPRYLIKTRGQQVTLSCSPISGHRSVSWYQQTPGQGLQFLFEYFSETQRNKGNFPGRFSGRQFSNSRSEMNVSTLELGDSALYLCASSLVGASGDEQYFGPGTRLTVT.

The chain is built from TRBV4-2 and TRBJ2-7; D is perhaps TRBD2 (6 bases). CDR1 is LGHNA and CDR2 is YNFKEQ in the germline V gene. The CDR3 consists of 13 residues. V gave up 5 bases and J gave up 2 bases, with 10 bases separating them. DNA of the CDR3: TGTGCCAGCAGCGAGCGGAGGGCCTACGAGCAGTACTTC. This codes for CASSERRAYEQYF.

The CDR3 is CASREGDRGGQPQHF. The CDR3 DNA follows: TGTGCCAGCAGGGAAGGGGACAGGGGCGGCCAGCCCCAGCATTTT. The rearrangement uses TRBV3-1 and TRBJ1-5, with 10 bases matching TRBD1. The length of the CDR3 is 15 residues. The germline gives CDR1 LGHDT, CDR2 YNNKEL (reference sequence). V shed 6 bases, J shed 7 bases, and the junction held 9 bases outside the gene matches.

The rearrangement links TRBV29-1 to TRBJ2-1; TRBD2 matches 12 bases. From germline, CDR1 is SQVTM and CDR2 ANQGSEA. V trimming: 6 bases; J trimming: 1 base; junction bases outside the gene matches: 4. The length of the CDR3 is 15 residues. The CDR3 spells CSVLTSGRSYNEQFF. The CDR3 DNA reads TGCAGCGTCCTGACTAGCGGGAGATCCTACAATGAGCAGTTCTTC.

This chain connects TRBV5-1 to TRBJ1-2; the match to TRBD1 covers 10 bases. The CDR3 runs 14 residues. In germline, CDR1 is SGHRS, CDR2 YFSETQ. V dropped 7 bases and J dropped 6; count of bases not matched to a gene: 9. The CDR3 bases are TGCGCCAGCCTGGGACAGGGGAGCACCGATGGCTACACCTTC. Its protein product is CASLGQGSTDGYTF.

The rearrangement links TRBV24-1 to TRBJ2-5; D not resolved. Germline assignment: CDR1 KGHDR and CDR2 SFDVKD. V shed 3 bases and J shed 5 bases, with 9 bases lying between them. This CDR3 is built from 13 residues. The CDR3 loop is CATSDGSQETQYF. The CDR3 region has the DNA TGTGCCACCAGTGATGGCTCGCAGGAGACCCAGTACTTC.

This clonotype occurred a few times. The rearrangement links TRBV9 to TRBJ2-1; the match to TRBD2 covers 7 bases. V trimming: 3 bases; J trimming: 0 bases; junction bases outside the gene matches: 6. Per germline, CDR1 SGDLS and CDR2 YYNGEE. The CDR3 extends over 16 amino acids. CDR3 in DNA: TGTGCCAGCAGCGCGAGCCCGGGGGGCTCCTACAATGAGCAGTTCTTC. Residues: CASSASPGGSYNEQFF. Full variable domain (rest looked up from reference TRBV9 and TRBJ2-1): DSGVTQTPKHLITATGQRVTLRCSPRSGDLSVYWYQQSLDQGLQFLIQYYNGEERAKGNILERFSAQQFPDLHSELNLSSLELGDSALYFCASSASPGGSYNEQFFGPGTRLTVL.

This chain links TRBV25-1 with TRBJ2-3; a weak D match, TRBD1 (6 bases). Germline CDR1 is MGHDK and CDR2 is SYGVNS. The CDR3 runs 16 residues. V was shortened by 5 bases and J by 0 bases, with 15 bases between the two germline ends. This CDR3 reads CASSPSRGFSTDTQYF. CDR3 nucleotides: TGTGCCAGCAGTCCATCCAGGGGCTTTAGCACAGATACGCAGTATTTT.

The J gene is TRBJ2-6, the V gene TRBV6-2 or TRBV6-3, with D perhaps matching TRBD1 or TRBD2 (5 bases each). CDR3 length equals 15 residues. Germline CDR1 and CDR2: MNHEY and SVGEGT. The ends were cut back, 8 bases at V and 2 bases at J, with 13 bases in the middle. The CDR3 DNA sequence: TGTGCCAGCCAAGATGGGGGAGCTGGGGCCAACGTCCTGACTTTC. It codes for CASQDGGAGANVLTF.

This chain uses TRBV9 with TRBJ2-7, with D possibly being TRBD1 or TRBD2 (6 bases each). The V end was cut by 0 bases, the J end by 5 bases, with 18 bases between. Germline CDR1 and CDR2: SGDLS and YYNGEE. The CDR3 is 16 residues long. DNA for the CDR3: TGTGCCAGCAGCGTAGCTTCTGGGGGGCTCGGCGACGAGCAGTACTTC. Its protein is CASSVASGGLGDEQYF.

This clonotype was picked up one time. This chain uses TRBV20-1 with TRBJ2-7; weak D call: TRBD1 (5 bases). Trimming removed 1 base from V and 2 bases from J, with 12 bases in between. This CDR3 is 14 amino acids long. Germline CDR1 DFQATT, CDR2 SNEGSKA (reference sequence). In DNA form, the CDR3 reads TGCAGTGCTAGAGGGGTACAGGCCACCTACGAGCAGTACTTC. Translated: CSARGVQATYEQYF.

This clonotype has only a few counts. The rearrangement uses TRBV6-1 and TRBJ1-5, with D hard to call. From germline, CDR1 is MNHNS and CDR2 SASEGT. Trimming stripped 7 bases from V and 9 bases from J, with 16 bases between. The CDR3 covers 13 residues. The CDR3 loop is CASKGPAWGPQHF. CDR3 bases: TGTGCCAGCAAAGGGCCCGCGTGGGGGCCCCAGCATTTT.

The sample holds a few counts of this clonotype. V gene TRBV12-3 or TRBV12-4 combines with J gene TRBJ2-5; no firm D call. V lost 7 bases, J lost 4 bases, and 7 bases lay in between. CDR3 length: 11 residues. The CDR3 DNA reads as TGTGCCAGCACCATCGGAGAGACCCAGTACTTC. Translation gives CASTIGETQYF.

This clonotype was counted between two and nine times. V is TRBV5-5 and J is TRBJ1-1; D is ambiguous. Per germline, CDR1 SGHKS and CDR2 YYEKEE (reference sequence). This CDR3 is 15 amino acids long. V was trimmed by 0 bases and J by 2 bases, leaving 11 bases between them. The CDR3 nucleotides are TGTGCCAGCAGCTTGGGACGGACTATAAACACTGAAGCTTTCTTT. Amino acids: CASSLGRTINTEAFF.

The chain links TRBV11-2 to TRBJ1-4; 9 nucleotides agree with TRBD1. The CDR3 has 16 amino acids. Trimming cost V 4 bases and J 0 bases; bases outside gene matches: 3. Germline V gene sequence: CDR1 SGHAT, CDR2 FQNNGV. In DNA form, the CDR3 reads TGTGCCAGCAGCTCGGGGGACAGGGCAACTAATGAAAAACTGTTTTTT. Its translation is CASSSGDRATNEKLFF.

There are a few counts of this clonotype. The V and J genes are TRBV10-3 and TRBJ2-5; D gene unclear. CDR3 length: 16 amino acids. Per the germline V gene, CDR1 is ENHRY and CDR2 is SYGVKD. V gave up 0 bases and J gave up 5 bases, with 16 bases separating them. The CDR3 region has the DNA TGTGCCATCAGTGAGTCGACGAAAACGGGCCAGGAGACCCAGTACTTC. Translated: CAISESTKTGQETQYF.

This chain links TRBV29-1 with TRBJ1-3; TRBD1 matches at 9 bases. This CDR3 spans 17 amino acids. Unmatched junction bases numbered 12, after V lost 6 bases and J lost 0 bases. CDR1 is SQVTM, CDR2 ANQGSEA, per germline. The CDR3 bases are TGCAGCGTGTCCGGGGTACAGGGGGCCATCTCTGGAAACACCATATATTTT. Protein sequence: CSVSGVQGAISGNTIYF.

This clonotype was seen only a few times. This chain connects TRBV28 to TRBJ2-2; TRBD1 matches at 7 bases. Unmatched junction bases numbered 2, after V lost 6 bases and J lost 1 base. The germline V gene encodes CDR1 MDHEN and CDR2 SYDVKM. CDR3 length: 14 residues. The CDR3 sequence: CASRAGGNTGELFF. In DNA, the CDR3 is TGTGCCAGCAGGGCAGGGGGGAACACCGGGGAGCTGTTTTTT.

This rearrangement joins TRBV3-1 to TRBJ2-2; 10 positions match TRBD2. Trimming removed 0 bases from V and 11 bases from J; junction bases left unmatched: 6. The length of the CDR3 is 15 residues. Germline-derived CDR1 and CDR2 are LGHDT and YNNKEL (reference sequence). The CDR3 DNA is TGTGCCAGCAGCCAAGATAGCGGGGGGCCTCAAGAGCTGTTTTTT. This codes for CASSQDSGGPQELFF.